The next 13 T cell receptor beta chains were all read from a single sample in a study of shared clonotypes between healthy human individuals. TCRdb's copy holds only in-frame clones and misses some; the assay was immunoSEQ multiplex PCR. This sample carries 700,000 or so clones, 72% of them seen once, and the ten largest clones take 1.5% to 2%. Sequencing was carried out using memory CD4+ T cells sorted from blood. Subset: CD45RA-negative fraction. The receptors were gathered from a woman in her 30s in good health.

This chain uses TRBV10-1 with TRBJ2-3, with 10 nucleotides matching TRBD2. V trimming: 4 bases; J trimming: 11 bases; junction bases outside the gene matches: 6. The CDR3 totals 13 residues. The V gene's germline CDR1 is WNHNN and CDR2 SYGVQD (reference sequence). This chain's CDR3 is CASSGRLAGGQYF. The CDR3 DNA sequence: TGCGCCAGCAGTGGAAGACTAGCGGGTGGGCAGTATTTT.

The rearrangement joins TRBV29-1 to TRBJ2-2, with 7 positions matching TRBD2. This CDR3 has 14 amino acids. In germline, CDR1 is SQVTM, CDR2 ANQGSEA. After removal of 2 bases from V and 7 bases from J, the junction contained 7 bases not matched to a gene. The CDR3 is CSVEKQGGIGELFF. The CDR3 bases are TGCAGCGTTGAAAAGCAGGGAGGGATCGGGGAGCTGTTTTTT.

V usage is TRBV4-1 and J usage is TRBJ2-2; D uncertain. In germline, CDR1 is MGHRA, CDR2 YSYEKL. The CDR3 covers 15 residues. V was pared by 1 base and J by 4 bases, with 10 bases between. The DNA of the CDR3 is TGCGCCAGCAGCCAAGGAACGACGAGCACCGGGGAGCTGTTTTTT. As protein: CASSQGTTSTGELFF.

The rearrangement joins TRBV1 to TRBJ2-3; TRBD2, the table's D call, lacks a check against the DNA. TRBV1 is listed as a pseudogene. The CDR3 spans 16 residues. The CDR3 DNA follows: TGCACCAGCAGCCACCGTAGCGGGAGCCGCACAGATACGCAGTATTTT. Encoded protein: CTSSHRSGSRTDTQYF.

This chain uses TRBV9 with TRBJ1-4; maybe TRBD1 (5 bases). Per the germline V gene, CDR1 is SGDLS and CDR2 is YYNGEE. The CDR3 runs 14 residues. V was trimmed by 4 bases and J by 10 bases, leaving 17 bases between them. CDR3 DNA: TGTGCCAGCAGCCCCTCCGGGGACCGTGGAAAACTGTTTTTT. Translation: CASSPSGDRGKLFF.

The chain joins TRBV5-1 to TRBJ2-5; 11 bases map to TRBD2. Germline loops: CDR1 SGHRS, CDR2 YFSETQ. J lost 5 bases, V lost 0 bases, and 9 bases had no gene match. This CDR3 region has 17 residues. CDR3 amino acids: CASSLGTLAGGRETQYF. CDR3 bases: TGCGCCAGCAGCTTGGGTACTCTAGCGGGAGGCAGGGAGACCCAGTACTTC.

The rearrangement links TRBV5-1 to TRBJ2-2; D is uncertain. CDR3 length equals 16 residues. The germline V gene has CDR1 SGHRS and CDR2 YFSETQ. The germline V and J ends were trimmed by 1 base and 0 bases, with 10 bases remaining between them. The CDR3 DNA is TGCGCCAGCAGCTTGAACATCATTGCGAACACCGGGGAGCTGTTTTTT. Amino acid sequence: CASSLNIIANTGELFF.

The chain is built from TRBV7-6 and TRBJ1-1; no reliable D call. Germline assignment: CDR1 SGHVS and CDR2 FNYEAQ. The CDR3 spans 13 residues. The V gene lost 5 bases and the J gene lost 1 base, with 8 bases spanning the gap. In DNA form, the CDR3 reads TGTGCCAGCAGCCCCTCGACGAACACTGAAGCTTTCTTT. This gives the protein CASSPSTNTEAFF.

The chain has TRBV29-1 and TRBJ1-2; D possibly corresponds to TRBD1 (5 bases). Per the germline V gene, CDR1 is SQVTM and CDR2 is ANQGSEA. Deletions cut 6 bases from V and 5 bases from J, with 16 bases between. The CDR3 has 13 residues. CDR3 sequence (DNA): TGCAGCGTATCCCAGGGACGACTGTATGGCTACACCTTC. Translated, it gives CSVSQGRLYGYTF. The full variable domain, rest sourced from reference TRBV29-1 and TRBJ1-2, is SAVISQKPSRDICQRGTSLTIQCQVDSQVTMMFWYRQQPGQSLTLIATANQGSEATYESGFVIDKFPISRPNLTFSTLTVSNMSPEDSSIYLCSVSQGRLYGYTFGSGTRLTVV.

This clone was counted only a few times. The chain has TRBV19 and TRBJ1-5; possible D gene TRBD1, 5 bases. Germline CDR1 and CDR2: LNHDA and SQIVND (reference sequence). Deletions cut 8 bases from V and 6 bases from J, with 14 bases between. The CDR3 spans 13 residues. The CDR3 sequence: CASGGYSGQPQHF. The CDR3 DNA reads TGTGCCAGTGGGGGGTATTCGGGTCAGCCCCAGCATTTT.

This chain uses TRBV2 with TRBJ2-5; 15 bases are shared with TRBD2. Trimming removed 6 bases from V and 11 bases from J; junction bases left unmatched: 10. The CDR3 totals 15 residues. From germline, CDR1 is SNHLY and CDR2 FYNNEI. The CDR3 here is CASRGLAGGPPTQYF. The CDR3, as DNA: TGTGCCAGCAGGGGACTAGCGGGAGGCCCCCCAACGCAGTACTTC. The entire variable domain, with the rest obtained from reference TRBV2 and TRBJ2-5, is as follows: EPEVTQTPSHQVTQMGQEVILRCVPISNHLYFYWYRQILGQKVEFLVSFYNNEISEKSEIFDDQFSVERPDGSNFTLKIRSTKLEDSAMYFCASRGLAGGPPTQYFGPGTRLLVL.

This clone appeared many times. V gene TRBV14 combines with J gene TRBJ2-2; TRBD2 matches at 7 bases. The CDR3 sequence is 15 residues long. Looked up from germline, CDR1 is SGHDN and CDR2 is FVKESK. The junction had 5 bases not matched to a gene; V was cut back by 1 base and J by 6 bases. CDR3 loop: CASSQVYRGAGELFF. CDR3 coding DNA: TGTGCCAGCAGCCAAGTTTATCGGGGGGCCGGGGAGCTGTTTTTT.

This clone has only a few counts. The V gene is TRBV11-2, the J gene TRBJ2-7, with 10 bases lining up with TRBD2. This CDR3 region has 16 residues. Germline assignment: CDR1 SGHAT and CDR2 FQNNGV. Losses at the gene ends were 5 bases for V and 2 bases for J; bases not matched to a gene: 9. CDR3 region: CASSAPLAGGPYEQYF. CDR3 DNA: TGTGCCAGCAGCGCACCTTTAGCGGGAGGTCCCTACGAGCAGTACTTC.